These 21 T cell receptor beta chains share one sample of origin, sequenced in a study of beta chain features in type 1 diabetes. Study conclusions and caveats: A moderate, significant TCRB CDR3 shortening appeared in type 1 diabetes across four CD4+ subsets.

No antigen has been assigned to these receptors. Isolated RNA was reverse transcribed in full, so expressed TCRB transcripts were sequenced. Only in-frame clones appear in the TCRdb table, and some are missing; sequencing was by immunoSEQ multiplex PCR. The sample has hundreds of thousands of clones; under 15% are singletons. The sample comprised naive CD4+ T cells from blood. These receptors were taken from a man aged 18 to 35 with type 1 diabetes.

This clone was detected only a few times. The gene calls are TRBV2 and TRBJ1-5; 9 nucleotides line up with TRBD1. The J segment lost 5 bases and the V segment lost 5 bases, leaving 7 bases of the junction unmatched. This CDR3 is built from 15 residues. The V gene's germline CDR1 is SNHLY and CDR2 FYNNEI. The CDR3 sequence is CASSPGQGLYQPQHF. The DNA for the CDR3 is TGTGCCAGCAGTCCCGGACAGGGGCTCTATCAGCCCCAGCATTTT.

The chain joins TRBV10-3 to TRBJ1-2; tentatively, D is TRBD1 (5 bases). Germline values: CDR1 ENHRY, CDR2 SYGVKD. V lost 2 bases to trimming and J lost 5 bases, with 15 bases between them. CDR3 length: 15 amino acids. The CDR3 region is CAISEGEGVEYGYTF. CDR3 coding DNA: TGTGCCATCAGTGAGGGAGAAGGGGTAGAGTATGGCTACACCTTC.

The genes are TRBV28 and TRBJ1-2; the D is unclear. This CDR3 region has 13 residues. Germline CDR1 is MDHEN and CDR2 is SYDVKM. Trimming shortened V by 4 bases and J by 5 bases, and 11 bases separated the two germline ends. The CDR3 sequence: CASSYPTAYGYTF. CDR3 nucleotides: TGTGCCAGCAGTTACCCTACAGCGTATGGCTACACCTTC.

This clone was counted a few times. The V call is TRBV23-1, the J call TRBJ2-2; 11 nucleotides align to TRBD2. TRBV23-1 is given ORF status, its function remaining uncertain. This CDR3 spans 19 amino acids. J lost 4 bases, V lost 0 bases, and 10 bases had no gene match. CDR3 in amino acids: CASSQSASGGSLPTGELFF. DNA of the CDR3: TGCGCCAGCAGTCAATCGGCTAGCGGGGGGTCCTTACCCACCGGGGAGCTGTTTTTT.

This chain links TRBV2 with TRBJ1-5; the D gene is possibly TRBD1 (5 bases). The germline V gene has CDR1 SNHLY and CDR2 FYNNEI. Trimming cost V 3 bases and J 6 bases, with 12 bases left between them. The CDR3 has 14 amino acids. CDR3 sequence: CASSDTGGGQPQHF. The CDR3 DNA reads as TGTGCCAGCAGTGATACGGGTGGGGGTCAGCCCCAGCATTTT.

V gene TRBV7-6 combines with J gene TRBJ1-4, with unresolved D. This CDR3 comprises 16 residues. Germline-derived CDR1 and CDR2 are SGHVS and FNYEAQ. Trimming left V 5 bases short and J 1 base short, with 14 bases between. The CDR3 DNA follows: TGTGCCAGCAGCGGGAAGTCCCACCTAACTAATGAAAAACTGTTTTTT. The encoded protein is CASSGKSHLTNEKLFF.

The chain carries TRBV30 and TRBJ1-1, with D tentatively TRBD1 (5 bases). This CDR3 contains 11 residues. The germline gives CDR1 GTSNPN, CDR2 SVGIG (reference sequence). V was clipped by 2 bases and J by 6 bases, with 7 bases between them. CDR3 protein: CAWSTGPEAFF. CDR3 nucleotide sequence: TGTGCCTGGAGTACGGGGCCTGAAGCTTTCTTT. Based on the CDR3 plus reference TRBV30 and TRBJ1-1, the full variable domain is SQTIHQWPATLVQPVGSPLSLECTVEGTSNPNLYWYRQAAGRGLQLLFYSVGIGQISSEVPQNLSASRPQDRQFILSSKKLLLSDSGFYLCAWSTGPEAFFGQGTRLTVV.

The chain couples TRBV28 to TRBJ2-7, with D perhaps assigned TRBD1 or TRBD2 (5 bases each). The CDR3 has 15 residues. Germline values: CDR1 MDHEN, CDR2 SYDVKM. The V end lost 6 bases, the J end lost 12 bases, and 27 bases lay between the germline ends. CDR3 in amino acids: CASSNKQAHHSGPYF. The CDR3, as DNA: TGTGCCAGCAGCAATAAACAGGCCCACCATTCGGGGCCGTACTTC.

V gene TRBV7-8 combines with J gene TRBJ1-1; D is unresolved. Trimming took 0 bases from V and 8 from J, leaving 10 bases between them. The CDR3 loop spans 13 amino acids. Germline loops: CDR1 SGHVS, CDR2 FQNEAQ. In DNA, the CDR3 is TGTGCCAGCAGCTTAGCGGAGAGGACCGAAGCTTTCTTT. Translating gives CASSLAERTEAFF.

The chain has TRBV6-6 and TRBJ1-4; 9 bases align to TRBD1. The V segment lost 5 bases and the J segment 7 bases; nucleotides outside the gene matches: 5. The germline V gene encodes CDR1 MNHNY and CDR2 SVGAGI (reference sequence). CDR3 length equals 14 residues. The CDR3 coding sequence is TGTGCCAGCAGTCCCGGGACAGGGACTGAAAAACTGTTTTTT. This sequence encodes CASSPGTGTEKLFF.

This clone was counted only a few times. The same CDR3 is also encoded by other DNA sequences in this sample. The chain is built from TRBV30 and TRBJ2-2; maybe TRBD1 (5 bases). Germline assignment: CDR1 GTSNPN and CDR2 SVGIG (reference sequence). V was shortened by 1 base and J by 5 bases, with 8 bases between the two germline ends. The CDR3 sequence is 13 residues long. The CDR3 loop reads CAWSGQGTGELFF. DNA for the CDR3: TGTGCCTGGAGTGGGCAGGGTACCGGGGAGCTGTTTTTT.

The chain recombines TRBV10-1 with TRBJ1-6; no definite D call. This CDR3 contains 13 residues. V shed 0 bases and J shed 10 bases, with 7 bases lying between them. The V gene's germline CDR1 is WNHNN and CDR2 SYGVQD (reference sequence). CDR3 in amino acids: CASSESAFSPLHF. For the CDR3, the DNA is TGCGCCAGCAGTGAGTCGGCGTTCTCACCCCTCCACTTT.

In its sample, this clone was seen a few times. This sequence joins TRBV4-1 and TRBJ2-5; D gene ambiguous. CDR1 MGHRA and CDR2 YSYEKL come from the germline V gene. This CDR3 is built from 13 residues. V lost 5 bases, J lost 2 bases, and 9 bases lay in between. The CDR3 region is CASSYWLQETQYF. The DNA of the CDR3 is TGCGCCAGCAGCTACTGGTTACAAGAGACCCAGTACTTC.

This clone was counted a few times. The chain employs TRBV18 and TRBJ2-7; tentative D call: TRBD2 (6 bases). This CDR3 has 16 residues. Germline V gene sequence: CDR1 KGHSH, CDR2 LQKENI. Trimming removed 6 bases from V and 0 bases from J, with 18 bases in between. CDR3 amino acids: CASSPLEGSSSYEQYF. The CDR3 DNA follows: TGTGCCAGCTCCCCCTTGGAGGGATCAAGCTCCTACGAGCAGTACTTC.

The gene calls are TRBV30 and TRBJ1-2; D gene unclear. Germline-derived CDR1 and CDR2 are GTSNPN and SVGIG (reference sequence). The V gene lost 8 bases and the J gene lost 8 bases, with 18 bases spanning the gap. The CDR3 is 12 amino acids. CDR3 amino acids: CAKEYNAYGYTF. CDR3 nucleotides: TGTGCCAAGGAGTACAACGCATACGGCTACACCTTC.

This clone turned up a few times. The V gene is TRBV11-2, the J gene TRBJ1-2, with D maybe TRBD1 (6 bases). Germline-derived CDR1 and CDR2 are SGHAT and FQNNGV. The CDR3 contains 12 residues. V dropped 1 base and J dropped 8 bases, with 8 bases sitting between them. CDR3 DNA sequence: TGTGCCAGCAGCTTAGCACAGGGCGGCTACACCTTC. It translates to CASSLAQGGYTF.

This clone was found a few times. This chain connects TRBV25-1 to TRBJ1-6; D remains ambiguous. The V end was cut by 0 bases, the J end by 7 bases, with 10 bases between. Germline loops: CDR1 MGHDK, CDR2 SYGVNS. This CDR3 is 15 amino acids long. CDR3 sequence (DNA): TGTGCCAGCAGTGAATATATAGGGTACAATTCACCCCTCCACTTT. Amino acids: CASSEYIGYNSPLHF.

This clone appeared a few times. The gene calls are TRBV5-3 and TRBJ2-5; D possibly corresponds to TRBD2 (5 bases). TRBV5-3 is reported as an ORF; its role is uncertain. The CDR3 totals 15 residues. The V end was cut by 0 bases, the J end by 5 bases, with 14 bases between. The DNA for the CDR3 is TGTGCCAGAAGCTTGGACGGGGTCCAACTGGAGACCCAGTACTTC. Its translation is CARSLDGVQLETQYF.

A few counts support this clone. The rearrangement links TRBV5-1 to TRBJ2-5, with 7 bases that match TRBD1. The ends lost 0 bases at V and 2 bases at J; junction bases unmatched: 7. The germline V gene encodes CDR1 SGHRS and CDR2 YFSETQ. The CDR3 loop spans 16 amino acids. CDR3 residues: CASSLVFGTVQETQYF. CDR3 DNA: TGCGCCAGCAGCTTGGTTTTCGGGACAGTGCAAGAGACCCAGTACTTC.

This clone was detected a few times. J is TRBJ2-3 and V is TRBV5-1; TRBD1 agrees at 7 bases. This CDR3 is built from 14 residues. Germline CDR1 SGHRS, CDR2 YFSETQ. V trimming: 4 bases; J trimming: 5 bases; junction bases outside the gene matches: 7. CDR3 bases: TGCGCCAGCAGCATTGGGACAGCAGAAGATACGCAGTATTTT. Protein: CASSIGTAEDTQYF.

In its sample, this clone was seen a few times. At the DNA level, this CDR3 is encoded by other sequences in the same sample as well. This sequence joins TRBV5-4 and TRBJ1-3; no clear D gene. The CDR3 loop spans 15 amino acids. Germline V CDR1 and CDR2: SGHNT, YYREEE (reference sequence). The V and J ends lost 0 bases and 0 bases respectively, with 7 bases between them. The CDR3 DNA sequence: TGTGCCAGCAGCTTGGGATCCGGCTCTGGAAACACCATATATTTT. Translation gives CASSLGSGSGNTIYF.